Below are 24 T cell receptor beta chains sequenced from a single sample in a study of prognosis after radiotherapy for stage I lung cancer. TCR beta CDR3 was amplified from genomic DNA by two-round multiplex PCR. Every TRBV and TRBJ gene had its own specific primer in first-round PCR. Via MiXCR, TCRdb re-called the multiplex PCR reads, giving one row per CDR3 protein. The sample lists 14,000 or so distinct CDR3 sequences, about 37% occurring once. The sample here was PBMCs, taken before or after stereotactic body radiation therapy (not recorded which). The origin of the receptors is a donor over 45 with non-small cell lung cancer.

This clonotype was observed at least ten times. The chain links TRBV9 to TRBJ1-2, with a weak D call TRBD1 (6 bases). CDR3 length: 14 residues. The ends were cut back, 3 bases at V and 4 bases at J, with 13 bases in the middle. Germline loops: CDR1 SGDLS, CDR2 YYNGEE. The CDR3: CASSGYRVGYGYTF. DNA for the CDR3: TGTGCCAGCAGCGGATACAGGGTTGGCTATGGCTACACCTTC. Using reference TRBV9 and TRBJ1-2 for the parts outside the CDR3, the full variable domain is DSGVTQTPKHLITATGQRVTLRCSPRSGDLSVYWYQQSLDQGLQFLIQYYNGEERAKGNILERFSAQQFPDLHSELNLSSLELGDSALYFCASSGYRVGYGYTFGSGTRLTVV.

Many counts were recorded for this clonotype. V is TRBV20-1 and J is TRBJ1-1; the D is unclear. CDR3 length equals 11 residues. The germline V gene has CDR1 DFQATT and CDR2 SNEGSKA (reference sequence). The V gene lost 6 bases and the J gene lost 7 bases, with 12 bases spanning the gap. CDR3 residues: CSALTMVEAFF. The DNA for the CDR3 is TGCAGTGCACTCACCATGGTTGAAGCTTTCTTT.

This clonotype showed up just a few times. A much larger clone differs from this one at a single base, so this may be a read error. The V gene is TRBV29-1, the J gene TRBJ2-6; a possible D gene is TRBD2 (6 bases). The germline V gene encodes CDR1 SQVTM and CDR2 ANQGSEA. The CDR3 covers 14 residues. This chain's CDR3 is CSVDSGVGVNVLTF. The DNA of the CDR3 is TGCAGCGTTGATTCGGGGGTGGGGGTCAACGTCCTGACTTTC.

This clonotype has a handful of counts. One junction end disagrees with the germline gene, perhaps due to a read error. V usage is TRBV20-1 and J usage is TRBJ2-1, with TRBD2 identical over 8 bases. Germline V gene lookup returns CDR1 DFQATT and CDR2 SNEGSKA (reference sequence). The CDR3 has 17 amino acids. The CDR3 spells CSARVGGKRGGCNEQFF. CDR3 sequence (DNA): TGCAGTGCTAGAGTGGGAGGGAAGCGCGGGGGGTGTAATGAGCAGTTCTTT.

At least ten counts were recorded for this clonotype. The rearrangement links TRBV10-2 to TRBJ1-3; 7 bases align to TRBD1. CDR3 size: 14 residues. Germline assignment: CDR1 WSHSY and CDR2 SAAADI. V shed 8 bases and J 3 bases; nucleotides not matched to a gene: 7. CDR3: CASSDRPLGNTIYF. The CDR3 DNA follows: TGCGCCAGCTCGGACAGGCCCCTTGGAAACACCATATATTTT.

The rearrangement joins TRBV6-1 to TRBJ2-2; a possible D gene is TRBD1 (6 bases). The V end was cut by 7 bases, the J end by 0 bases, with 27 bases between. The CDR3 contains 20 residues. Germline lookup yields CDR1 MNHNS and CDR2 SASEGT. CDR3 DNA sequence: TGTGCCAGCATAAACCCCGGGGAAGGGGGAATTCTCGCGAACACCGGGGAGCTGTTTTTT. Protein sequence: CASINPGEGGILANTGELFF.

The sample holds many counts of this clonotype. The CDR3 region is CASSQGSGGHQPQHF. The CDR3 region has the DNA TGTGCCAGCAGCCAAGGGTCGGGGGGCCATCAGCCCCAGCATTTT. The V and J genes are TRBV3-1 and TRBJ1-5; TRBD1 is a possible D gene (6 bases). Germline CDR1 is LGHDT and CDR2 is YNNKEL (reference sequence). V lost 1 base to trimming and J lost 5 bases, with 12 bases between them. CDR3 length: 15 amino acids.

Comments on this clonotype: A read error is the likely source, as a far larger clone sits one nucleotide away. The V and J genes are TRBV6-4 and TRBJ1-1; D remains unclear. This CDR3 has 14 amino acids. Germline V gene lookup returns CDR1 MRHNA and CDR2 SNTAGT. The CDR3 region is CASSYSFENTEDFF. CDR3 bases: TGTGCCAGCAGTTACTCTTTCGAGAACACTGAAGATTTCTTT.

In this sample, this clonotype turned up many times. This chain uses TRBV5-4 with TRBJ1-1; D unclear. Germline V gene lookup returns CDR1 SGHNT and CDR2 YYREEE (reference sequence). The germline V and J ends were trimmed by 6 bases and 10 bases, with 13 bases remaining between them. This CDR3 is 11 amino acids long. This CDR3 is CASMGFGGAFF. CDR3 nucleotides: TGTGCCAGCATGGGGTTTGGTGGAGCTTTCTTT. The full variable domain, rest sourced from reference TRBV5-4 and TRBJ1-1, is ETGVTQSPTHLIKTRGQQVTLRCSSQSGHNTVSWYQQALGQGPQFIFQYYREEENGRGNFPPRFSGLQFPNYSSELNVNALELDDSALYLCASMGFGGAFFGQGTRLTVV.

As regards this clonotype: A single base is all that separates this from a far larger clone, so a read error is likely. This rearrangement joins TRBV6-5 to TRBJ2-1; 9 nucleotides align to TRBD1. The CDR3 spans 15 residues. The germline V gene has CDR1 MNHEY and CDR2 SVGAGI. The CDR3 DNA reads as TGTGCCAGCAGTGGACAGGGGCTAGATTACAATGAGCAGTTATTC. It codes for CASSGQGLDYNEQLF.

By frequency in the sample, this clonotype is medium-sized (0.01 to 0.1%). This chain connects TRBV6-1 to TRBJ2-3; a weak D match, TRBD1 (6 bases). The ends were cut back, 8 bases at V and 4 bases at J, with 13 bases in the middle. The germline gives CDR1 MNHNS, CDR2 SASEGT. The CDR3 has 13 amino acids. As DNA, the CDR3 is TGTGCCAGCGGATCGGCAGGGGCAGATACGCAGTATTTT. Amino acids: CASGSAGADTQYF.

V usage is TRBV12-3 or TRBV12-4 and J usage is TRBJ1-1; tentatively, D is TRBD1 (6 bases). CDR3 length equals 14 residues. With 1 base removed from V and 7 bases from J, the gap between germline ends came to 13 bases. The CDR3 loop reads CASSLVDRGGEAFF. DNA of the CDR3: TGTGCCAGCAGTTTAGTAGACCGAGGGGGTGAAGCTTTCTTT.

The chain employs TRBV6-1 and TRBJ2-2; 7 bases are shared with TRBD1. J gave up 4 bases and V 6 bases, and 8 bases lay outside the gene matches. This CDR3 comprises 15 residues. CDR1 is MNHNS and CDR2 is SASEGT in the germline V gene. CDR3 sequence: CASRRQGRGTGELFF. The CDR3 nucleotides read TGTGCCAGCAGAAGACAGGGAAGGGGCACCGGGGAGCTGTTTTTT.

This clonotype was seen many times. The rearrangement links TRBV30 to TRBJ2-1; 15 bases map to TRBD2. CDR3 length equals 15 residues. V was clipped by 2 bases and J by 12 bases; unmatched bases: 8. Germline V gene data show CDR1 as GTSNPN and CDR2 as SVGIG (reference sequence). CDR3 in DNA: TGTGCCTGGAGTACCCCGGGACTAGCGGGGGGATGGCAGTTCTTC. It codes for CAWSTPGLAGGWQFF.

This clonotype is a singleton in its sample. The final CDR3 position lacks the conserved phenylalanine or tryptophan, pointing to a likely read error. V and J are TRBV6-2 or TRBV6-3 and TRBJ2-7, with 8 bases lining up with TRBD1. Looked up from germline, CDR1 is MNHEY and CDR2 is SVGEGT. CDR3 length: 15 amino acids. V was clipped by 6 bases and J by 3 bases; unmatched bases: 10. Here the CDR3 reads CASSYGTGGYYEQYL. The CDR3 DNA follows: TGTGCCAGCAGCTATGGAACAGGGGGATACTACGAGCAGTACTTG.

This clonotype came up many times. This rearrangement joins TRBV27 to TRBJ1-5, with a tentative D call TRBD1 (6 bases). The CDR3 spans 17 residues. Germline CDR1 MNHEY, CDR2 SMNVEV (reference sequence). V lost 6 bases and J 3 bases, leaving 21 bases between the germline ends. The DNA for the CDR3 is TGTGCCAGCAGCTCCCAGGGGACGGGAAGGTACAATCAGCCCCAGCATTTT. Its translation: CASSSQGTGRYNQPQHF.

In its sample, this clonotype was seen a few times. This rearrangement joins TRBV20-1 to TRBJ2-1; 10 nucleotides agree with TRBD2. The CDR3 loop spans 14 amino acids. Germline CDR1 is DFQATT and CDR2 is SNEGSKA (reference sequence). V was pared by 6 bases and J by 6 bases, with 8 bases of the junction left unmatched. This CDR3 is CSAKTSGATNEQFF. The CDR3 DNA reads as TGCAGTGCGAAAACTAGCGGGGCGACCAATGAGCAGTTCTTC.

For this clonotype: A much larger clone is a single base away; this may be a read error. CDR3 in DNA: TGTGCCAGCAGTGAAGACAGGGGGGAGGGGGAAAAACTGTTTTTT. Its protein product is CASSEDRGEGEKLFF. V gene TRBV2 combines with J gene TRBJ1-4; 8 bases are shared with TRBD1. The germline CDR1 and CDR2 sequences are SNHLY and FYNNEI. This CDR3 has 15 residues. J gave up 8 bases and V 1 base, and 6 bases lay outside the gene matches.

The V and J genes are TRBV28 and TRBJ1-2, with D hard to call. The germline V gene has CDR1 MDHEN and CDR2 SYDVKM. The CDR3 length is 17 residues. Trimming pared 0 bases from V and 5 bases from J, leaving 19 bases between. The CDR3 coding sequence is TGTGCCAGCAGTTTATGGCTGGATTGGACCCCCTGGTATGGCTACACCTTC. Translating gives CASSLWLDWTPWYGYTF.

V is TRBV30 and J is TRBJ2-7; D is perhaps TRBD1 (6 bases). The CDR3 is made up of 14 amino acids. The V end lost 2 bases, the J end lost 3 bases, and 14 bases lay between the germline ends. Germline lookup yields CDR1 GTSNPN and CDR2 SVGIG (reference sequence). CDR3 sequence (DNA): TGTGCCTGGAGTTATACGCAGGGGTACTACGAGCAGTACTTC. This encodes CAWSYTQGYYEQYF.

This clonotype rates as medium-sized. The CDR3 DNA reads as TGCGCCAGCAGCTTAGGACAGGCCTTGCACAATTCACCCCTCCACTTT. Translated: CASSLGQALHNSPLHF. The J gene is TRBJ1-6, the V gene TRBV5-1; 7 nucleotides line up with TRBD1. Germline V lookup: CDR1 SGHRS, CDR2 YFSETQ. This CDR3 spans 16 amino acids. V lost 2 bases and J lost 7; bases outside the gene matches: 9.

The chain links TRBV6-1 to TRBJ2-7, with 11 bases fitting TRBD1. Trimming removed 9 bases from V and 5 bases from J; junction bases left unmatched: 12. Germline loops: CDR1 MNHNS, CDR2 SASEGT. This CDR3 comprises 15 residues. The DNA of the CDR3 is TGTGCCAGAACACCTCGGACAGGGGGCTGGGACGAGCAGTACTTC. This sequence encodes CARTPRTGGWDEQYF.

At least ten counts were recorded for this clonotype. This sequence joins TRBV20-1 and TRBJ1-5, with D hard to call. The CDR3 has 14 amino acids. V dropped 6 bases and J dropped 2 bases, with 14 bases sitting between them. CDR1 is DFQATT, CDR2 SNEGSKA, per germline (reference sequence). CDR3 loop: CSAAGDWGNQPQHF. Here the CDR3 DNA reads TGCAGTGCCGCCGGGGATTGGGGCAATCAGCCCCAGCATTTT.

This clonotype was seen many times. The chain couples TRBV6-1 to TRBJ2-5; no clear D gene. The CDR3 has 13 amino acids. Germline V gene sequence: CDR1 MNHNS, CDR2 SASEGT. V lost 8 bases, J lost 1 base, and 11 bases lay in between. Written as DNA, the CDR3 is TGTGCCAGCGTTCGAGTGCCCCAAGAGACCCAGTACTTC. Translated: CASVRVPQETQYF.